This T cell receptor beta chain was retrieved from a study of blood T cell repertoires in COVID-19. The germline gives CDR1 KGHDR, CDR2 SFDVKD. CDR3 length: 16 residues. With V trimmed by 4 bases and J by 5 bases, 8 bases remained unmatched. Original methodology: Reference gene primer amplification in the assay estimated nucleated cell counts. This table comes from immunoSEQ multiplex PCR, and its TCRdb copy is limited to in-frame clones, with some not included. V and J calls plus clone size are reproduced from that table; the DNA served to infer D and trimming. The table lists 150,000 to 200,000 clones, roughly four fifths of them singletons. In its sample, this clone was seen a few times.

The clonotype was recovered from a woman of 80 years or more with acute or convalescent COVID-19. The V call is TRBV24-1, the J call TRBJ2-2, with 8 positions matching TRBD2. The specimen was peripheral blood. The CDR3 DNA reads TGTGCCACCAGTGACCCGGGACTAGGGGGAACCGGGGAGCTGTTTTTT. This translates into CATSDPGLGGTGELFF.